The 10 T cell receptor beta chains reported below all come from one sample, sequenced in a study of shared clonotypes between healthy human individuals. Sequenced by immunoSEQ multiplex PCR; TCRdb stores in-frame clones only, minus some. The repertoire includes 450,000 to 600,000 clones, 79% of them detected once, and 12% sits in the top ten. Sequencing was performed on PBMCs. The source of these receptors is a woman aged 40 to 50 in good health. Some clones in this sample may be carry-over from other donors' samples.

The chain couples TRBV19 to TRBJ1-5, with a tentative D call TRBD1 (5 bases). V was cut by 5 bases and J by 3 bases, with 17 bases left in between. CDR3 length: 16 residues. In germline, CDR1 is LNHDA, CDR2 SQIVND (reference sequence). CDR3 protein: CASSALEGRINQPQHF. Written as DNA, the CDR3 is TGTGCCAGTAGTGCTCTCGAGGGACGGATCAATCAGCCCCAGCATTTT.

The chain is built from TRBV10-3 and TRBJ2-7; D is unclear. The V end lost 0 bases, the J end lost 3 bases, and 6 bases lay between the germline ends. The germline gives CDR1 ENHRY, CDR2 SYGVKD. The CDR3 has 13 amino acids. The CDR3 region is CAISESKNYEQYF. The CDR3 bases are TGTGCCATCAGTGAGTCGAAAAACTACGAGCAGTACTTC.

J is TRBJ2-1 and V is TRBV6-1; TRBD1 agrees at 7 bases. CDR3 length: 13 amino acids. Germline V gene lookup returns CDR1 MNHNS and CDR2 SASEGT. Trimming removed 4 bases from V and 12 bases from J; junction bases left unmatched: 9. CDR3 in amino acids: CASSGDSLPGQFF. In nucleotides, the CDR3 is TGTGCCAGCAGTGGGGACAGCCTACCCGGGCAGTTCTTC.

The chain is built from TRBV7-9 and TRBJ1-1; D gene ambiguous. Looked up from germline, CDR1 is SEHNR and CDR2 is FQNEAQ (reference sequence). The CDR3 has 15 amino acids. V shed 5 bases and J shed 10 bases, with 23 bases lying between them. The CDR3: CASSPSTEGARRAFF. The CDR3 DNA is TGTGCCAGCAGCCCCTCAACCGAGGGCGCCAGGAGAGCTTTCTTT. The entire variable domain, with the rest obtained from reference TRBV7-9 and TRBJ1-1, is as follows: DTGVSQNPRHKITKRGQNVTFRCDPISEHNRLYWYRQTLGQGPEFLTYFQNEAQLEKSRLLSDRFSAERPKGSFSTLEIQRTEQGDSAMYLCASSPSTEGARRAFFGQGTRLTVV.

The DNA for the CDR3 is TGTGCCAGTAGTCGGAGTTTCGACGGCTACACCTTC. Translating gives CASSRSFDGYTF. This chain connects TRBV19 to TRBJ1-2; no clear D gene. V was clipped by 5 bases and J by 8 bases, with 12 bases between them. The CDR3 has 12 residues. Germline values: CDR1 LNHDA, CDR2 SQIVND (reference sequence).

The V and J genes are TRBV7-9 and TRBJ2-1; maybe TRBD2 (5 bases). This CDR3 region has 13 residues. The V and J ends lost 5 bases and 9 bases respectively, with 14 bases between them. The germline CDR1 and CDR2 sequences are SEHNR and FQNEAQ (reference sequence). CDR3 sequence (DNA): TGTGCCAGCAGCCAGACGGGTGAGGGTGAGCAGTTCTTC. Translating gives CASSQTGEGEQFF.

J is TRBJ2-1 and V is TRBV6-4, with D tentatively TRBD2 (5 bases). The V end lost 6 bases, the J end lost 4 bases, and 19 bases lay between the germline ends. The CDR3 consists of 16 residues. CDR1 is MRHNA and CDR2 is SNTAGT in the germline V gene. CDR3 loop: CASSREPGLRYNEQFF. The CDR3 nucleotides are TGTGCCAGCAGCAGAGAACCGGGATTGCGATACAATGAGCAGTTCTTC.

The V and J genes are TRBV9 and TRBJ2-2; either TRBD1 or TRBD2 may supply D (6 bases each). Germline assignment: CDR1 SGDLS and CDR2 YYNGEE. Trimming shortened V by 0 bases and J by 5 bases, and 17 bases separated the two germline ends. The CDR3 consists of 17 residues. The CDR3 DNA follows: TGTGCCAGCAGCGTAGGTGGAGGGGGTGCTAATACCGGGGAGCTGTTTTTT. Translated, it gives CASSVGGGGANTGELFF.

The rearrangement links TRBV27 to TRBJ2-7; weak D call: TRBD2 (6 bases). Germline assignment: CDR1 MNHEY and CDR2 SMNVEV (reference sequence). The CDR3 has 14 amino acids. With 3 bases removed from V and 2 bases from J, the gap between germline ends came to 11 bases. CDR3 DNA: TGTGCCAGCAGTTTCTTTGCGGGACCCTACGAGCAGTACTTC. Protein product: CASSFFAGPYEQYF.

The chain has TRBV5-1 and TRBJ2-1, with D unclear. The CDR3 is made up of 13 amino acids. In germline, CDR1 is SGHRS, CDR2 YFSETQ. Trimming took 0 bases from V and 5 from J, leaving 6 bases between them. The CDR3 DNA follows: TGCGCCAGCAGCTTGGCACTTAACAATGAGCAGTTCTTC. Protein: CASSLALNNEQFF.